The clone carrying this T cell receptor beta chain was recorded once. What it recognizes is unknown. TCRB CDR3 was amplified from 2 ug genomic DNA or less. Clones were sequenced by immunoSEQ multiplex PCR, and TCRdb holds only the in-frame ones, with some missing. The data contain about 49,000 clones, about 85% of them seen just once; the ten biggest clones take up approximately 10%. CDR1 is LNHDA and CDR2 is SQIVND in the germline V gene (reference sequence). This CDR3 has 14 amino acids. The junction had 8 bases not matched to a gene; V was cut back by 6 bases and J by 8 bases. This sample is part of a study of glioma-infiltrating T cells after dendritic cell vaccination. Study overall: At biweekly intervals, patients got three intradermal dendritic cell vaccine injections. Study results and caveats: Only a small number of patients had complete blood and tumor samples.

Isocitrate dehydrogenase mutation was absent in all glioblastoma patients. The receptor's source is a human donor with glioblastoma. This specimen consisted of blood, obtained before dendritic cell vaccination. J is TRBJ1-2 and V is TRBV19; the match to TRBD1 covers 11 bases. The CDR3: CASSRDRGVGGYTF. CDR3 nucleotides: TGTGCCAGTAGCCGGGACAGGGGGGTAGGGGGCTACACCTTC. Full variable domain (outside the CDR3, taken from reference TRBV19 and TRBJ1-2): DGGITQSPKYLFRKEGQNVTLSCEQNLNHDAMYWYRQDPGQGLRLIYYSQIVNDFQKGDIAEGYSVSREKKESFPLTVTSAQKNPTAFYLCASSRDRGVGGYTFGSGTRLTVV.